This T cell receptor (beta chain) was sequenced in a study of a mutant IDH1 vaccine in newly diagnosed glioma (dated by TCRdb to the early 2020s). Regarding the research as a whole: Vaccination began 4-6 weeks after radiotherapy alone, or alongside temozolomide cycles in the chemotherapy-containing groups. Of the roughly 33 treated patients, about 62% were male and around 40% were female, and a mean age of around 40 years was recorded. Prior to enrollment, standard therapy consisting of radiotherapy alone, temozolomide alone, or radiochemotherapy with temozolomide had been administered to patients, with the combination being received by most patients. Visit V12 was the week-35 safety follow-up and visit V13 was the week-47 end of study. Six visits were used for peripheral blood collection: V03 (baseline), V05, V07, V10, V12 and V13. Longitudinal TCRB deep sequencing was performed for roughly 25 treated patients wherever samples were available for exploratory analyses.

Overall results and qualifications from the work: Pseudoprogression seemed to be unrelated to changes in the top peripheral T cell clonotypes found by TCRB sequencing. According to the authors, sample limitations meant that analyses of patient blood samples could not be reproduced. PBMC samples for TCRB deep sequencing were selected based on availability. Vaccine-induced immune responses across multiple MHC alleles were detected in 93.3% of patients.

What the time point label conveys for this sample: week 47, end of study. A 20-mer mutant IDH1 peptide at 300 micrograms in Montanide made up each vaccine dose, which was injected subcutaneously together with topical imiquimod. Patients received eight vaccinations in weeks 1, 3, 5, 7, 11, 15, 19 and 23, corresponding to visits V03 through V10. Newly diagnosed WHO grade 3 or 4 IDH1-mutant astrocytomas showing loss of nuclear ATRX were present in the donors. The samples were drawn from NOA16, a multicentre, single-arm, open-label phase I trial in Germany that tested a mutant IDH1 peptide vaccine in humans for the first time. The DNeasy Blood and Tissue Kit was used to extract genomic DNA from EDTA blood for TCRB sequencing. This clone was seen a handful of times. The antigen it binds to is not known. Per-nucleotide qualities are absent, and no much larger clonotype sits a single base away. The library was prepared using the immunoSEQ multiplex PCR assay. Rearranged TCR beta chain sequences were amplified using the hsTCRB Kit according to the manufacturer's protocol. TCRB libraries were sequenced on an Illumina MiSeq. Turning to the authors' computational methods: Demultiplexing, trimming and gene mapping were performed with the kit vendor's proprietary platform. TCRdb stores this immuneACCESS table with in-frame sequences only. Part of the clones is absent; in the studies checked, under half of the shortfall reflects unresolved V genes, and no reason is known for the rest. V, J and clone size were drawn from that table, and D and trimming were deduced from the DNA. The sample table shows roughly 34,000 clones, and over 75% are seen once. 4% to 6% of the sample comes from the top ten.

Taken from the germline V gene, the CDR1 and CDR2 loops are SNHLY and FYNNEI. The trim is 7 bases for V and 1 base for J, with a gap of 10 bases between the germline ends. The CDR3, from cysteine to phenylalanine, totals 13 residues. Kept here is only the CDR3 DNA, which spans 39 bases and is read in frame from base 1. The TCR sequence derives from a woman between 35 and 50 years old with glioma. The chain is encoded by TRBV2 joined to TRBJ1-1, with the D gene call left open. The sequencing here drew on PBMCs, taken from a glioma patient whose treatment included an IDH1 peptide vaccine. Here the CDR3 is given as CASTLSENTEAFF. The DNA reads as follows: TGTGCCAGCACTCTTTCGGAGAACACTGAAGCTTTCTTT.